The clone carrying this T cell receptor (beta chain) came up a few times. Antigen: not known. This sample was included in a study of lymphopenia after photon versus proton radiotherapy. Broader study findings: Larger post-nadir TCR diversity loss correlated inversely with survival in deceased patients.

Measured with immunoSEQ multiplex PCR; TCRdb has only the in-frame clones, and not every one. The table has around 25,000 clones, approximately 85% seen once. The ends were cut back, 6 bases at V and 5 bases at J, with 8 bases in the middle. The germline gives CDR1 SNHLY, CDR2 FYNNEI. The CDR3 spans 12 residues. Sample: peripheral blood, taken from a patient treated with photon-based radiotherapy. V gene TRBV2 combines with J gene TRBJ2-1; D gene unclear. This clonotype was obtained from a man younger than 45 with gastric cancer. The CDR3 sequence: CASRAENNEQFF. CDR3 in DNA: TGTGCCAGCAGAGCCGAAAACAATGAGCAGTTCTTC.